These T cell receptor beta chains were read from a single sample in a study of blood T cell repertoires in COVID-19. TCRdb's copy holds only in-frame clones and misses some; the assay was immunoSEQ multiplex PCR. Here the sample spans a few hundred thousand clones, roughly 91% being singletons. The specimen was peripheral blood. The origin of the receptors is a man aged 25-40 years with acute or convalescent COVID-19. CDR3s include the opening cysteine and the closing phenylalanine or tryptophan. A D gene is named only where the DNA matches it firmly. Not every row has a clone size; where given, it reads once, few, many or a size class.

TRBJ2-5	once	15	TRBV5-1	-	TGCGCCAGCAGCCGACGGGAGTCAGAGGGGGAGACCCAGTACTTC	CASSRRESEGETQYF
TRBJ2-6	-	15	TRBV11-1	TRBD1	TGTGCCAGCAGGTCGACAGGGCCTGGGGCCAACGTCCTGACTTTC	CASRSTGPGANVLTF
TRBJ1-2	-	17	TRBV19	-	TGTGCCAGTAACCCAGGGTTGGCGGGAACAGCAAAACTGGGCTACACCTTC	CASNPGLAGTAKLGYTF
TRBJ2-3	-	13	TRBV28	-	TGTGCCAGCAGTTTAGAAGAGACAGATACGCAGTATTTT	CASSLEETDTQYF
TRBJ1-1	-	14	TRBV11-2	TRBD1	TGTGCCAGCAGCGATCGACAGGGCAACACTGAAGCTTTCTTT	CASSDRQGNTEAFF
TRBJ1-2	-	15	TRBV30	-	TGTGCCTGGAGTGTACGTAACCCCGCACTCTATGGCTACACCTTC	CAWSVRNPALYGYTF
TRBJ1-2	-	14	TRBV28	TRBD1	TGTGCCAGCAGAATACAGGGGAACGCCTATGGCTACACCTTC	CASRIQGNAYGYTF
TRBJ2-1	-	13	TRBV18	-	TGTGCCAGCTCATCGGACTGGGGCAATGAGCAGTTCTTC	CASSSDWGNEQFF
TRBJ1-2	-	15	TRBV2	-	TGTGCCAGCAGTGAAGCACGAGGCAGGGAAAGGGGCTACACCTTC	CASSEARGRERGYTF
TRBJ2-3	-	17	TRBV24-1	-	TGTGCCACCAGTGATCCTCTAGGACAGAGTAGCACAGATACGCAGTATTTT	CATSDPLGQSSTDTQYF
TRBJ1-1	once	13	TRBV6-1	-	TGTGCCAGCAGTGAAGCGGGGGGGACTGAAGCTTTCTTT	CASSEAGGTEAFF
TRBJ1-2	-	11	TRBV28	-	TGTGCCAGCAGTTTAACCAGGGGCTACACCTTC	CASSLTRGYTF
TRBJ2-2	-	13	TRBV6-4	TRBD2	TGTGCCAGCAGTAGCGGGGACACCGGGGAGCTGTTTTTT	CASSSGDTGELFF
TRBJ1-5	-	15	TRBV9	-	TGTGCCAGCAGCGTTAGACTGGGGGGAAATCAGCCCCAGCATTTT	CASSVRLGGNQPQHF
TRBJ1-5	-	16	TRBV3-1/TRBV3-2	TRBD1	TGTGCCAGCAGCCAAGGAGGACAGGGGGCATATCAGCCCCAGCATTTT	CASSQGGQGAYQPQHF
TRBJ2-5	-	14	TRBV11-1	-	TGTGCCAGCAGCTCAGCTACTAGCAGAGAGACCCAGTACTTC	CASSSATSRETQYF
TRBJ2-5	-	14	TRBV6-5	TRBD1	TGTGCCAGCAGGGGACAGGGGGCAGGAGAGACCCAGTACTTC	CASRGQGAGETQYF
TRBJ1-1	-	11	TRBV25-1	-	TGTGCCAGCCGAGGGAACACTGAAGCTTTCTTT	CASRGNTEAFF
TRBJ1-5	-	14	TRBV7-8	-	TGTGCCAGCAGCTTATCAGGGGGCAATCAGCCCCAGCATTTT	CASSLSGGNQPQHF
TRBJ1-2	-	15	TRBV9	TRBD1	TGTGCCAGCAGCCTCAACGTTGGCCAGGGGGAAGGCTACACCTTC	CASSLNVGQGEGYTF
TRBJ1-1	-	10	TRBV19	-	TGTGCCACCCCGGGGGGTGAAGCTTTCTTT	CATPGGEAFF
TRBJ2-2	once	14	TRBV19	-	TGTGCCAGTAGGAATCGGGGGGCCCCCGGGGAGCTGTTTTTT	CASRNRGAPGELFF
TRBJ2-1	many	18	TRBV3-1/TRBV3-2	TRBD2	TGTGCCAGCAGCCAAGTTCCTCGAATTGCGGGAGAGCGAAATGAGCAGTTCTTC	CASSQVPRIAGERNEQFF
TRBJ1-3	-	13	TRBV5-1	-	TGCGCCAGCAGCGCCAGGGATTGGGACACCATATATTTT	CASSARDWDTIYF
TRBJ1-2	-	15	TRBV5-6	-	TGTGCCAGCAGCCCCTCCATGGCGGCTTCTATGAACTACACCTTC	CASSPSMAASMNYTF
TRBJ2-1	-	16	TRBV2	-	TGTGCCAGCAGTGAATCTCCAGTTGCCTCCTACAATGAGCAGTTCTTC	CASSESPVASYNEQFF
TRBJ2-3	-	14	TRBV7-3	TRBD1	TGTGCCAGCAGCTTCGGACAGGGGACAGATACGCAGTATTTT	CASSFGQGTDTQYF
TRBJ1-4	once	14	TRBV27	-	TGTGCCAGCAGTTTAGAAGGGACTTTTGAAAAACTGTTTTTT	CASSLEGTFEKLFF
TRBJ2-2	-	16	TRBV19	TRBD1	TGTGCCAGTAGCAGCGGGACAGGGGCGAACACCGGGGAGCTGTTTTTT	CASSSGTGANTGELFF
TRBJ1-2	-	15	TRBV5-4	-	TGTGCCAGCAGCACGGACAGCTTACTACACTATGGCTACACCTTC	CASSTDSLLHYGYTF
TRBJ2-2	-	15	TRBV11-1	TRBD1	TGTGCCAGCAGCTTACCCGGGACAGGGGCCGGGGAGCTGTTTTTT	CASSLPGTGAGELFF
TRBJ2-2	-	19	TRBV6-6	TRBD2	TGTGCCAGCAGTCTGAGGGGGACTAGCGGACCCAAAGGCACCGGGGAGCTGTTTTTT	CASSLRGTSGPKGTGELFF
TRBJ1-6	-	15	TRBV30	-	TGTGCTTTACAGAGCTTGAGCTCCTATAATTCACCCCTCCACTTT	CALQSLSSYNSPLHF
TRBJ1-2	-	12	TRBV28	TRBD1	TGTGCCAGCAGTTTACAGGGGGCGGGGTACACCTTC	CASSLQGAGYTF
TRBJ2-7	-	11	TRBV10-1	-	TGCGCCAGATGGGACTCTTACGAGCAGTACTTC	CARWDSYEQYF
TRBJ1-5	-	19	TRBV12-5	TRBD1	TGTGCTAGTGGTTTGGTACGGGACAGGGGGCAAAATAGCAATCAGCCCCAGCATTTT	CASGLVRDRGQNSNQPQHF
TRBJ2-1	-	15	TRBV7-2	TRBD2	TGTGCCAGCAGCGGGCTAGCGGGTTCCTACAATGAGCAGTTCTTC	CASSGLAGSYNEQFF
TRBJ1-5	-	13	TRBV2	-	TGTGCCAGCACCCCACATGAAAATCAGCCCCAGCATTTT	CASTPHENQPQHF
TRBJ1-1	-	15	TRBV30	TRBD1	TGTGCCTGGAGTGGCCGGACAGGGGCCGGCACTGAAGCTTTCTTT	CAWSGRTGAGTEAFF
TRBJ2-3	-	14	TRBV9	-	TGTGCCAGCAGCCCAAGGACTAGCACAGATACGCAGTATTTT	CASSPRTSTDTQYF
TRBJ1-2	few	13	TRBV28	TRBD1	TGTGCCAGCAGGACAACAGGGGATAATGGCTACACCTTC	CASRTTGDNGYTF
TRBJ2-1	-	16	TRBV28	TRBD2	TGTGCCAGCAGTTTCGGTAGCGGGGGTTCTTACAATGAGCAGTTCTTC	CASSFGSGGSYNEQFF
TRBJ1-1	-	13	TRBV7-3	TRBD1	TGTGCCAGCAGCCGGACAGGGGGCGCCGGTGCTTTCTTT	CASSRTGGAGAFF
TRBJ2-7	-	15	TRBV6-5	TRBD1	TGTGCCAGCAGTTACGTGGGACAGCCTGACTACGAGCAGTACTTC	CASSYVGQPDYEQYF
TRBJ1-2	-	14	TRBV29-1	TRBD1	TGCAGCGTTGGGACAGGGGTGGCTAACTATGGCTACACCTTC	CSVGTGVANYGYTF